One sample yielded the 26 T cell receptor beta chains listed below, sequenced in a study of blood T cell repertoires in COVID-19. TCRdb keeps only in-frame clones here, not all; method: immunoSEQ multiplex PCR. The sample lists some 70,000 clones; around 90% were seen once. Sequenced: peripheral blood. All receptors come from a man aged 50-59 years with acute or convalescent COVID-19.

The V gene is TRBV3-1 (or the pseudogene TRBV3-2), the J gene TRBJ2-1; TRBD2 agrees at 10 bases. Germline lookup yields CDR1 LGHDT and CDR2 YNNKEL (reference sequence). The length of the CDR3 is 15 residues. V trimming: 4 bases; J trimming: 3 bases; junction bases outside the gene matches: 3. CDR3 region: CASSPTSGNYNEQFF. The CDR3 DNA is TGTGCCAGCAGCCCCACTAGCGGGAACTACAATGAGCAGTTCTTC.

This clone has just one count. This chain joins TRBV3-1 (or the pseudogene TRBV3-2) and TRBJ2-5; 8 bases are a match to TRBD2. The CDR3 covers 15 residues. Trimming at V came to 3 bases and at J to 0 bases, leaving 3 bases not matched to a gene. Germline CDR1 LGHDT, CDR2 YNNKEL (reference sequence). CDR3: CASSQTAGDQETQYF. The CDR3 region has the DNA TGTGCCAGCAGCCAGACAGCGGGAGACCAAGAGACCCAGTACTTC.

The rearrangement uses TRBV12-5 and TRBJ2-1; D is unclear. In germline, CDR1 is LGHNT, CDR2 FRNRAP. CDR3 length: 15 residues. With 1 base removed from V and 4 bases from J, the gap between germline ends came to 11 bases. This CDR3 reads CASGLEPRGYNEQFF. CDR3 in DNA: TGTGCTAGTGGTTTGGAACCACGAGGATACAATGAGCAGTTCTTC.

The V call is TRBV6-2 or TRBV6-3, the J call TRBJ2-2; D might be TRBD2 (6 bases). The CDR3 length is 15 residues. The V gene's germline CDR1 is MNHEY and CDR2 SVGEGT. V was clipped by 6 bases and J by 4 bases, with 15 bases between them. Written as DNA, the CDR3 is TGTGCCAGCAGCGTGACTAGGTCGGTCACCGGGGAGCTGTTTTTT. Protein product: CASSVTRSVTGELFF.

The chain couples TRBV7-2 to TRBJ2-3; D unclear. This CDR3 has 16 amino acids. V shed 1 base and J shed 5 bases, with 16 bases lying between them. The germline V gene encodes CDR1 SGHTA and CDR2 FQGNSA. CDR3 sequence: CASSLEAGWPGDTQYF. DNA for the CDR3: TGTGCCAGCAGCTTAGAGGCCGGATGGCCGGGAGATACGCAGTATTTT.

This chain connects TRBV10-3 to TRBJ2-4; TRBD1 agrees at 10 bases. CDR1 and CDR2 from the germline V gene are ENHRY and SYGVKD. The CDR3 consists of 15 residues. The junction had 10 bases not matched to a gene; V was cut back by 10 bases and J by 4 bases. The CDR3 DNA reads as TGTGCCACCAAAGAGACAGGGGGCCATAAAAACATTCAGTACTTC. Translated, it gives CATKETGGHKNIQYF.

This clone appeared many times. The rearrangement joins TRBV7-7 to TRBJ2-5, with 10 bases identical to TRBD2. After removal of 3 bases from V and 5 bases from J, the junction contained 9 bases not matched to a gene. This CDR3 contains 16 residues. Germline CDR1 SSHAT, CDR2 FNYEAQ (reference sequence). The CDR3 DNA sequence: TGTGCCAGCAGCTTGGGACTAGCGAGAGCGGGGGAGACCCAGTACTTC. It specifies CASSLGLARAGETQYF.

CDR3 in DNA: TGTGCCAGCAGGAAAGAGGGGGGGATGAACACCGGGGAGCTGTTTTTT. Translated: CASRKEGGMNTGELFF. V usage is TRBV11-2 and J usage is TRBJ2-2; a possible D gene is TRBD2 (7 bases). Trimming took off 6 bases at V and 1 base at J, with 15 bases between the two ends. The CDR3 extends over 16 amino acids. Germline CDR1 is SGHAT and CDR2 is FQNNGV.

The V gene is TRBV24-1, the J gene TRBJ1-3; 7 nucleotides agree with TRBD1. Germline trimming cut 3 bases from V and 4 bases from J; bases unmatched to any gene: 11. Germline CDR1 is KGHDR and CDR2 is SFDVKD. CDR3 length: 17 amino acids. In DNA, the CDR3 is TGTGCCACCAGTGATGGTACAGGGGACCAAAGGGGAAACACCATATATTTT. This sequence encodes CATSDGTGDQRGNTIYF.

This clone was picked up one time. V and J are TRBV5-6 and TRBJ2-2, with D possibly matching TRBD1 (6 bases). Germline V CDR1 and CDR2: SGHDT, YYEEEE. V lost 1 base to trimming and J lost 5 bases, with 15 bases between them. This CDR3 is 16 amino acids long. CDR3 sequence reads: CASSLPGQLQTGELFF. As DNA, the CDR3 is TGTGCCAGCAGCTTGCCCGGACAGCTTCAAACCGGGGAGCTGTTTTTT.

J is TRBJ2-1 and V is TRBV20-1; a weak D match, TRBD2 (6 bases). The CDR3 contains 13 residues. V lost 3 bases, J lost 7 bases, and 13 bases lay in between. Germline V gene data show CDR1 as DFQATT and CDR2 as SNEGSKA (reference sequence). CDR3 residues: CSASTGVGNEQFF. The CDR3 nucleotides are TGCAGTGCTAGTACGGGAGTGGGTAATGAGCAGTTCTTC.

The genes are TRBV15 and TRBJ2-2; the D gene is possibly TRBD1 (5 bases). The CDR3 is 15 amino acids. Trimming removed 0 bases at V and 6 bases at J, with 11 bases between. Looked up from germline, CDR1 is LNHNV and CDR2 is YYDKDF (reference sequence). The CDR3 bases are TGTGCCACCAGCAGAGATTCCAGGGTTCCCGGGGAGCTGTTTTTT. It specifies CATSRDSRVPGELFF.

The genes are TRBV7-2 and TRBJ2-5; D unclear. Trimming pared 3 bases from V and 2 bases from J, leaving 10 bases between. The germline V gene encodes CDR1 SGHTA and CDR2 FQGNSA. The CDR3 has 14 residues. The chain's CDR3 is CASSFLRQQETQYF. CDR3 nucleotides: TGTGCCAGCAGCTTTCTGAGACAACAAGAGACCCAGTACTTC.

The chain employs TRBV5-4 and TRBJ1-2, with D unclear. V lost 4 bases to trimming and J lost 4 bases, with 14 bases between them. Germline assignment: CDR1 SGHNT and CDR2 YYREEE (reference sequence). This CDR3 comprises 14 residues. CDR3 sequence: CASSPDGRGYGYTF. Written as DNA, the CDR3 is TGTGCCAGCAGCCCCGATGGACGGGGCTATGGCTACACCTTC.

The sample holds a few counts of this clone. The chain carries TRBV3-1 (or the pseudogene TRBV3-2) and TRBJ2-7; weak D call: TRBD2 (6 bases). From germline, CDR1 is LGHDT and CDR2 YNNKEL (reference sequence). V was trimmed by 3 bases and J by 3 bases, leaving 18 bases between them. CDR3 length: 16 residues. CDR3 coding DNA: TGTGCCAGCAGCCAGGAGCTAGCGAGGACGGACTACGAGCAGTACTTC. It encodes CASSQELARTDYEQYF.

The CDR3 DNA is TGTGCCAGCAGCGTAGGGGGGAGGAATAATTCACCCCTCCACTTT. It is translated as CASSVGGRNNSPLHF. V is TRBV9 and J is TRBJ1-6; tentatively, D is TRBD1 (5 bases). Trimming left V 0 bases short and J 5 bases short, with 9 bases between. CDR3 length: 15 residues. Germline V CDR1 and CDR2: SGDLS, YYNGEE.

The rearrangement uses TRBV11-3 and TRBJ1-2; the D is unclear. Trimming left V 1 base short and J 5 bases short, with 11 bases between. The CDR3 covers 14 residues. Germline V gene sequence: CDR1 SGHNT, CDR2 YENEEA. Here the CDR3 DNA reads TGTGCCAGCAGCTTAGCCCACTCTTGGTATGGCTACACCTTC. It encodes CASSLAHSWYGYTF.

This clone was counted a single time. The CDR3 bases are TGCAGCGCTAAGGGCAGGGCAGAAGAGACCCAGTACTTC. Amino acids: CSAKGRAEETQYF. J is TRBJ2-5 and V is TRBV29-1; weak D call: TRBD1 (5 bases). The CDR3 has 13 amino acids. Per germline, CDR1 SQVTM and CDR2 ANQGSEA. Trimming stripped 7 bases from V and 3 bases from J, with 15 bases between.

V is TRBV30 and J is TRBJ1-2, with TRBD1 as a possible D gene (5 bases). V lost 2 bases to trimming and J lost 2 bases, with 9 bases between them. CDR1 and CDR2 (germline): GTSNPN, SVGIG (reference sequence). CDR3 length: 13 amino acids. The CDR3 nucleotides are TGTGCCTGGAGTAAAGACAGAAACTATGGCTACACCTTC. Its translation is CAWSKDRNYGYTF.

The chain couples TRBV9 to TRBJ2-7, with 7 bases lining up with TRBD2. This CDR3 is 13 amino acids long. Germline lookup yields CDR1 SGDLS and CDR2 YYNGEE. Losses at the gene ends were 4 bases for V and 6 bases for J; bases not matched to a gene: 7. The CDR3 sequence: CASSPQRGSEQYF. CDR3 sequence (DNA): TGTGCCAGCAGCCCCCAGCGGGGAAGCGAGCAGTACTTC.

The gene calls are TRBV2 and TRBJ1-1, with TRBD1 matching over 7 bases. The CDR3 runs 14 residues. Unmatched junction bases numbered 6, after V lost 7 bases and J lost 1 base. Per germline, CDR1 SNHLY and CDR2 FYNNEI. CDR3 amino acids: CASILDRRNTEAFF. The CDR3 nucleotides read TGTGCCAGCATCCTGGACAGGAGGAACACTGAAGCTTTCTTT. Together with reference TRBV2 and TRBJ1-1, the CDR3 gives the full variable domain: EPEVTQTPSHQVTQMGQEVILRCVPISNHLYFYWYRQILGQKVEFLVSFYNNEISEKSEIFDDQFSVERPDGSNFTLKIRSTKLEDSAMYFCASILDRRNTEAFFGQGTRLTVV.

This clone was observed once. The germline gene is not matched at one end of the junction; a read error may be the cause. The chain joins TRBV19 to TRBJ1-5; a weak D match, TRBD1 (6 bases). CDR3 length: 13 residues. From germline, CDR1 is LNHDA and CDR2 SQIVND (reference sequence). The CDR3 nucleotides are TGTGCCAGTAGTAAATCAACAGGGCCGCCCGGGGATTTT. Translated, it gives CASSKSTGPPGDF.

This clone has a handful of counts. J is TRBJ1-5 and V is TRBV7-2; D is possibly TRBD1 (6 bases). This CDR3 has 17 residues. V lost 4 bases and J lost 2, with 18 bases in between. Germline lookup yields CDR1 SGHTA and CDR2 FQGNSA. The CDR3 reads CASSSPLQGYGNQPQHF. The DNA for the CDR3 is TGTGCCAGCAGCTCCCCATTACAGGGCTATGGCAATCAGCCCCAGCATTTT. Full variable domain (remainder filled in from reference TRBV7-2 and TRBJ1-5): GAGVSQSPSNKVTEKGKDVELRCDPISGHTALYWYRQSLGQGLEFLIYFQGNSAPDKSGLPSDRFSAERTGGSVSTLTIQRTQQEDSAVYLCASSSPLQGYGNQPQHFGDGTRLSIL.

The chain combines TRBV25-1 with TRBJ2-3, with TRBD2 matching 9 bases. The ends lost 3 bases at V and 2 bases at J; junction bases unmatched: 3. The CDR3 covers 15 residues. Germline-derived CDR1 and CDR2 are MGHDK and SYGVNS. The chain's CDR3 is CASSDVAGVTDTQYF. The CDR3 coding sequence is TGTGCCAGCAGTGACGTAGCGGGGGTCACAGATACGCAGTATTTT. Complete variable domain (other parts from reference TRBV25-1 and TRBJ2-3): EADIYQTPRYLVIGTGKKITLECSQTMGHDKMYWYQQDPGMELHLIHYSYGVNSTEKGDLSSESTVSRIRTEHFPLTLESARPSHTSQYLCASSDVAGVTDTQYFGPGTRLTVL.

The gene calls are TRBV30 and TRBJ2-2, with TRBD2 as a possible D gene (7 bases). The CDR3 consists of 17 residues. Germline V gives CDR1 GTSNPN, CDR2 SVGIG (reference sequence). V was cut by 2 bases and J by 5 bases, with 21 bases left in between. CDR3 region: CAWSKGLGGPQTGELFF. CDR3 DNA sequence: TGTGCCTGGAGTAAGGGCCTCGGGGGGCCGCAGACCGGGGAGCTGTTTTTT.

J is TRBJ2-7 and V is TRBV5-5; 9 bases are a match to TRBD1. The V and J ends lost 4 bases and 7 bases, in that order; junction bases with no gene match: 12. Germline CDR1 is SGHKS and CDR2 is YYEKEE (reference sequence). This CDR3 is 15 amino acids long. CDR3 residues: CASSPPGQGAREQYF. The CDR3, as DNA: TGTGCCAGCAGCCCACCGGGACAGGGAGCACGGGAGCAGTACTTC.